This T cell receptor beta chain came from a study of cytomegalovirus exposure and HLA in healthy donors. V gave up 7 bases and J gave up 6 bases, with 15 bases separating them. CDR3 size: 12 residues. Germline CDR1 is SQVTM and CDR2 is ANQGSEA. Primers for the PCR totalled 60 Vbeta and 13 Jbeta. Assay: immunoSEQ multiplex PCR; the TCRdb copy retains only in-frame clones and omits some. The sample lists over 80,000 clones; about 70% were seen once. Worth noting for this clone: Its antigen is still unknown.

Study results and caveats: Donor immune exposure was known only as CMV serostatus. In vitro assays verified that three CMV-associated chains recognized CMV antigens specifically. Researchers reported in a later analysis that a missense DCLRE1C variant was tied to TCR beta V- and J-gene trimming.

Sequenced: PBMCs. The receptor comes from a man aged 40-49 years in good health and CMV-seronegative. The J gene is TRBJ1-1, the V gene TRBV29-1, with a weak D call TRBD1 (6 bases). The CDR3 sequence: CSGGQPGAEAFF. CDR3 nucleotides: TGCAGCGGTGGACAGCCAGGGGCTGAAGCTTTCTTT.